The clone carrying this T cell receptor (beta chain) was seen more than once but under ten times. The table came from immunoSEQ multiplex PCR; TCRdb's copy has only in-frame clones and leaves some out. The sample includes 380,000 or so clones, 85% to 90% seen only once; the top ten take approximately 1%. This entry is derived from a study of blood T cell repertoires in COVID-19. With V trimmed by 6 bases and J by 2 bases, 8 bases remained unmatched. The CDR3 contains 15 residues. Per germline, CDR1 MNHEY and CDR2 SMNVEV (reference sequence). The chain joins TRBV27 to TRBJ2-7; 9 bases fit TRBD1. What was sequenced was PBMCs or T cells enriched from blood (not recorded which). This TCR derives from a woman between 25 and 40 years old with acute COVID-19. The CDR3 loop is CASSPAGTGTYEQYF. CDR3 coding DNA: TGTGCCAGCAGCCCAGCCGGGACAGGGACCTACGAGCAGTACTTC.